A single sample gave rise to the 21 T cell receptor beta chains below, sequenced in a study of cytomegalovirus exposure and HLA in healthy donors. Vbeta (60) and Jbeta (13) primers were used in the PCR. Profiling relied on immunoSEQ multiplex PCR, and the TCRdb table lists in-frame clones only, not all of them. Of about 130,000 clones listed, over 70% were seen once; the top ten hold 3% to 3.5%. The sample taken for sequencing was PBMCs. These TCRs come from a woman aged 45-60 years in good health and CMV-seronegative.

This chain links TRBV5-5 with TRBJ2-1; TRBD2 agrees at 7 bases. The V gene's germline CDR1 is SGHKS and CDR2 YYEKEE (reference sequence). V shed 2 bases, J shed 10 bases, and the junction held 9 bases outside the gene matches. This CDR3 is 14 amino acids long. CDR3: CASSFNHPGGEQFF. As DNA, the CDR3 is TGTGCCAGCAGCTTCAACCATCCGGGAGGCGAGCAGTTCTTC.

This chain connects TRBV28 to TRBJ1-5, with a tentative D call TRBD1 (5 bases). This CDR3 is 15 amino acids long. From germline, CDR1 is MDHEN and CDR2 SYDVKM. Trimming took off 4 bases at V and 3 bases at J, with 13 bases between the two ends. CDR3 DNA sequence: TGTGCCAGCAGTTCCAGGGTAAGGGACAATCAGCCCCAGCATTTT. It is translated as CASSSRVRDNQPQHF.

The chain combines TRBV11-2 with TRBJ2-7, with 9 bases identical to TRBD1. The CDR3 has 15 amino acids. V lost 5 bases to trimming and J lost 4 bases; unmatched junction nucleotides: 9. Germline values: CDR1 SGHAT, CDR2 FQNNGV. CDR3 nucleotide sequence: TGTGCCAGCAGCCCCTTGACAGGGGGTTTATACGAGCAGTACTTC. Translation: CASSPLTGGLYEQYF. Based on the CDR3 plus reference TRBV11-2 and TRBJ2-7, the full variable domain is EAGVAQSPRYKIIEKRQSVAFWCNPISGHATLYWYQQILGQGPKLLIQFQNNGVVDDSQLPKDRFSAERLKGVDSTLKIQPAKLEDSAVYLCASSPLTGGLYEQYFGPGTRLTVT.

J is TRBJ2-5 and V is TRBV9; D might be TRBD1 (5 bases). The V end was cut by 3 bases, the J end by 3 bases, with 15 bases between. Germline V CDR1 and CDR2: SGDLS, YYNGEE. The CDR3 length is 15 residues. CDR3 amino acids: CASSGTGGQKETQYF. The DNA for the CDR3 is TGTGCCAGCAGCGGTACTGGCGGACAAAAAGAGACCCAGTACTTC.

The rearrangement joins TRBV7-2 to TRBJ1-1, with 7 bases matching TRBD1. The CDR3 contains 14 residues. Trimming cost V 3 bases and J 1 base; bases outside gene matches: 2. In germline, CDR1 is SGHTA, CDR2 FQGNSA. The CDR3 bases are TGTGCCAGCAGCTTTCCAGGGGGGAACACTGAAGCTTTCTTT. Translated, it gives CASSFPGGNTEAFF.

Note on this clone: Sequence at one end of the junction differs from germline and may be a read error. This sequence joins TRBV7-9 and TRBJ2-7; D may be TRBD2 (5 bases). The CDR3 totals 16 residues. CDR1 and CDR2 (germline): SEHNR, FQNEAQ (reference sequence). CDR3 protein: CSSSLALVAVRTKQYF. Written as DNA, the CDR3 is TGTTCCAGCAGCTTAGCGTTAGTGGCAGTCCGTACTAAGCAGTACTTC.

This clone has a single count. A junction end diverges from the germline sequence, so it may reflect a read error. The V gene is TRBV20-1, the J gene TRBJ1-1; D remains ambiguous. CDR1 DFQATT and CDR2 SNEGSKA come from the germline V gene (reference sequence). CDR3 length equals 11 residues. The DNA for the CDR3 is TGTTGCCGAATCAGGAACACTGAAGCTTTCTTT. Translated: CCRIRNTEAFF.

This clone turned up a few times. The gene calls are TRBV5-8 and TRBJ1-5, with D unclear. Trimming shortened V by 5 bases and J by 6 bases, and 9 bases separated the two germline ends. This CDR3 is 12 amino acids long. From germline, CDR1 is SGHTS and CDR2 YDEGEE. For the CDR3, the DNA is TGTGCCAGCAGTCAGAGGGCTCAGCCCCAGCATTTT. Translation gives CASSQRAQPQHF.

CDR3 loop: CASSLSGAGELFF. In nucleotides, the CDR3 is TGTGCCAGCAGCTTATCAGGCGCCGGGGAGCTGTTTTTT. V and J are TRBV7-7 and TRBJ2-2; D is uncertain. Germline V gene sequence: CDR1 SSHAT, CDR2 FNYEAQ (reference sequence). Trimming stripped 2 bases from V and 6 bases from J, with 7 bases between. The CDR3 loop spans 13 amino acids.

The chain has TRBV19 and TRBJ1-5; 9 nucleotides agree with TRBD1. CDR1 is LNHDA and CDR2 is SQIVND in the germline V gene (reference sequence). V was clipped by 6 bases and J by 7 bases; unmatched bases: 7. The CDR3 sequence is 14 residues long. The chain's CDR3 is CASRSTGGGQPQHF. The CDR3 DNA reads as TGTGCCAGTAGGTCGACAGGGGGGGGCCAGCCCCAGCATTTT.

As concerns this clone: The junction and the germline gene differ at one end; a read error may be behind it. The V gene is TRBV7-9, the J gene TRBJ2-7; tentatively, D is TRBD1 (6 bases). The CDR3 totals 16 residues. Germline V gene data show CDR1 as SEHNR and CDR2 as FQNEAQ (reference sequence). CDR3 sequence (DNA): TGTTCCAGCAGCTTACTTCCTTCGGGACATACGTCCGAGCAGTACTTC. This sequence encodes CSSSLLPSGHTSEQYF.

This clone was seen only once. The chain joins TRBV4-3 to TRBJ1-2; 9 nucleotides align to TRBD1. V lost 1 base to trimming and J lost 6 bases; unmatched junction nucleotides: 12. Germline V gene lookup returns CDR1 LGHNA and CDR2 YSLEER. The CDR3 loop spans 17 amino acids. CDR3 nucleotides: TGCGCCAGCAGCCAAGTGGGAGGGACAGGGAGTATTAATGGCTACACCTTC. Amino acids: CASSQVGGTGSINGYTF.

CDR3 bases: TGTGCCAGCAGTTTATGGGGGGGAGAGACCCAGTACTTC. It specifies CASSLWGGETQYF. The chain couples TRBV14 to TRBJ2-5, with 7 bases matching TRBD2. The CDR3 is 13 residues long. Germline loops: CDR1 SGHDN, CDR2 FVKESK. With 6 bases clipped from V and 4 bases from J, the junction kept 5 bases outside the gene matches.

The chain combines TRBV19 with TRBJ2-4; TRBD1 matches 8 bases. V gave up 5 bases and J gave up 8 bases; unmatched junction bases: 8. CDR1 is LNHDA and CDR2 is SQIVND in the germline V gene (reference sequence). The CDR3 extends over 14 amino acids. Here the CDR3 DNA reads TGTGCCAGTAGTCCGCGACAGGGGATGGACATTCAGTACTTC. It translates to CASSPRQGMDIQYF.

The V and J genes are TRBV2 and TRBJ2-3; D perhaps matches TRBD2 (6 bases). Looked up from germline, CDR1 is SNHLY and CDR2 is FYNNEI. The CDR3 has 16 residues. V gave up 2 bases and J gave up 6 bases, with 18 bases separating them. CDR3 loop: CASSESSGQRGDTQYF. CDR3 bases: TGTGCCAGCAGTGAATCGAGCGGACAACGGGGGGATACGCAGTATTTT.

The CDR3 loop is CAISSDRGYEKLFF. In nucleotides, the CDR3 is TGTGCCATCAGTTCCGACAGGGGTTATGAAAAACTGTTTTTT. J is TRBJ1-4 and V is TRBV10-3; 8 bases line up with TRBD1. The CDR3 length is 14 residues. Germline-derived CDR1 and CDR2 are ENHRY and SYGVKD. V was pared by 5 bases and J by 6 bases, with 5 bases of the junction left unmatched.

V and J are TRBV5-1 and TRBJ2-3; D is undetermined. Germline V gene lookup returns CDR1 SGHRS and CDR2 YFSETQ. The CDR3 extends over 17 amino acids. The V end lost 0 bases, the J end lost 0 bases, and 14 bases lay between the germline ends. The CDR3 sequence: CASSLERLLTSTDTQYF. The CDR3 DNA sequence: TGCGCCAGCAGCTTGGAGAGATTACTAACTAGCACAGATACGCAGTATTTT.

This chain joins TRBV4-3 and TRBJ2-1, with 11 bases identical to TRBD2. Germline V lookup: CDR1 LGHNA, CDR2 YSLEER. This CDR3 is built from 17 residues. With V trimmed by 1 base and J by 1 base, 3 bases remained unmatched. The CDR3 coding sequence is TGCGCCAGCAGCCAAGGGACTAGCGGGCCTTCCTACAATGAGCAGTTCTTC. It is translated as CASSQGTSGPSYNEQFF.

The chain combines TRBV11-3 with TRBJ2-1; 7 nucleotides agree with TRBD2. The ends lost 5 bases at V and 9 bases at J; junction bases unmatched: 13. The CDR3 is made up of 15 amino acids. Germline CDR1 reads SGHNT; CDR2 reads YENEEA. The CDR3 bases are TGTGCCAGCAGCGCGGGGAGGGACTACTACTCTGAGCAGTTCTTC. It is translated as CASSAGRDYYSEQFF.

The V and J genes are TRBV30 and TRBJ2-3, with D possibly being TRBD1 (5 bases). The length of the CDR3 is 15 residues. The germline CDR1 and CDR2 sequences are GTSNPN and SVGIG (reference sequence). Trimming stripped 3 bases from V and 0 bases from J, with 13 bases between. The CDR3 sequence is CAWSPDSYSTDTQYF. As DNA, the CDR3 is TGTGCCTGGAGCCCCGACAGCTATAGCACAGATACGCAGTATTTT. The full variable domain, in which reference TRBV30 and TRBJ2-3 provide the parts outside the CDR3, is SQTIHQWPATLVQPVGSPLSLECTVEGTSNPNLYWYRQAAGRGLQLLFYSVGIGQISSEVPQNLSASRPQDRQFILSSKKLLLSDSGFYLCAWSPDSYSTDTQYFGPGTRLTVL.

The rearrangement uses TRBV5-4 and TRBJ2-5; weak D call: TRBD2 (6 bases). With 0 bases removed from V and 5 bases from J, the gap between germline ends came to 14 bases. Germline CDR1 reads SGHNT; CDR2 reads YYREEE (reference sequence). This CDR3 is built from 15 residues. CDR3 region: CASSLAGLPGETQYF. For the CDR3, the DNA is TGTGCCAGCAGCTTGGCGGGACTTCCGGGCGAGACCCAGTACTTC.